Listed here are 23 T cell receptor beta chains from one sample, sequenced in a study of cytomegalovirus exposure and HLA in healthy donors. The repertoire was sequenced with immunoSEQ multiplex PCR; TCRdb's copy has only in-frame clones and lacks some. The sample has about 220,000 clones; approximately 88% are singletons. The sequenced sample consisted of PBMCs. The source is a woman aged 25 to 39 in good health and CMV-seropositive.

V gene TRBV29-1 combines with J gene TRBJ1-2; TRBD1 is a possible D gene (6 bases). The CDR3 has 13 amino acids. V was shortened by 1 base and J by 5 bases, with 11 bases between the two germline ends. The V gene's germline CDR1 is SQVTM and CDR2 ANQGSEA. The chain's CDR3 is CSVEGGAHYGYTF. The CDR3 nucleotides are TGCAGCGTTGAAGGGGGGGCACATTATGGCTACACCTTC.

The chain uses TRBV29-1 and TRBJ2-7; a weak D match, TRBD1 (6 bases). CDR1 is SQVTM and CDR2 is ANQGSEA in the germline V gene. This CDR3 region has 10 residues. V was cut by 8 bases and J by 2 bases, with 7 bases left in between. CDR3 bases: TGCAGCCGGGACACCTACGAGCAGTACTTC. As protein: CSRDTYEQYF.

This sequence joins TRBV6-4 and TRBJ2-7, with 12 bases that match TRBD2. This CDR3 has 15 residues. Germline values: CDR1 MRHNA, CDR2 SNTAGT. Trimming removed 3 bases from V and 4 bases from J; junction bases left unmatched: 4. Here the CDR3 reads CASSETTSGSYEQYF. For the CDR3, the DNA is TGTGCCAGCAGTGAGACGACTAGCGGGAGTTACGAGCAGTACTTC.

The genes are TRBV29-1 and TRBJ1-2, with D tentatively TRBD1 (5 bases). Germline V CDR1 and CDR2: SQVTM, ANQGSEA. V lost 7 bases and J lost 1, with 19 bases in between. The CDR3 contains 15 residues. Here the CDR3 reads CSGVNFGGVNYGYTF. In nucleotides, the CDR3 is TGCAGCGGGGTTAATTTTGGGGGAGTTAACTATGGCTACACCTTC.

The J gene is TRBJ2-4, the V gene TRBV4-1; D is undetermined. V was clipped by 0 bases and J by 5 bases, with 8 bases between them. CDR3 size: 14 residues. Germline-derived CDR1 and CDR2 are MGHRA and YSYEKL. This CDR3 is CASSQDSRENIQYF. CDR3 nucleotides: TGCGCCAGCAGCCAAGATAGTAGGGAAAACATTCAGTACTTC.

The chain couples TRBV7-9 to TRBJ2-5; 8 bases line up with TRBD1. The CDR3 consists of 16 residues. Germline trimming cut 5 bases from V and 5 bases from J; bases unmatched to any gene: 13. Germline V gives CDR1 SEHNR, CDR2 FQNEAQ (reference sequence). This chain's CDR3 is CASSAGRGRDWETQYF. The CDR3 DNA reads as TGTGCCAGCAGCGCGGGCAGGGGGCGAGATTGGGAGACCCAGTACTTC.

The chain employs TRBV6-5 and TRBJ2-2, with D unclear. Germline CDR1 is MNHEY and CDR2 is SVGAGI. V shed 9 bases and J shed 0 bases, with 2 bases lying between them. There are 11 residues in the CDR3. DNA of the CDR3: TGTGCCAGTGCGAACACCGGGGAGCTGTTTTTT. It encodes CASANTGELFF.

The genes are TRBV27 and TRBJ2-1, with 7 bases fitting TRBD2. Germline loops: CDR1 MNHEY, CDR2 SMNVEV (reference sequence). The CDR3 length is 15 residues. The J segment lost 8 bases and the V segment lost 2 bases, leaving 9 bases of the junction unmatched. In DNA form, the CDR3 reads TGTGCCAGCAGTTTAGGACTAGGACTAGGTTATGAGCAGTTCTTC. As protein: CASSLGLGLGYEQFF.

CDR3 amino acids: CASSLGPGQGTNQPQHF. The CDR3 DNA sequence: TGCGCCAGCAGCTTGGGACCGGGACAGGGTACCAATCAGCCCCAGCATTTT. The chain uses TRBV5-1 and TRBJ1-5; 9 nucleotides align to TRBD1. V lost 0 bases to trimming and J lost 3 bases; unmatched junction nucleotides: 7. CDR3 length equals 17 residues. Germline CDR1 and CDR2: SGHRS and YFSETQ.

V and J are TRBV7-2 and TRBJ2-3; 9 bases are shared with TRBD2. Looked up from germline, CDR1 is SGHTA and CDR2 is FQGNSA. The length of the CDR3 is 17 residues. Germline trimming cut 2 bases from V and 5 bases from J; bases unmatched to any gene: 11. The CDR3 here is CASSLQGHGAGGDTQYF. The CDR3 DNA follows: TGTGCCAGCAGCTTACAGGGCCATGGAGCGGGAGGAGATACGCAGTATTTT.

The chain couples TRBV29-1 to TRBJ1-1, with TRBD1 matching 12 bases. This CDR3 is 15 amino acids long. Germline CDR1 reads SQVTM; CDR2 reads ANQGSEA. V was pared by 7 bases and J by 8 bases, with 14 bases of the junction left unmatched. CDR3 loop: CSATNLRDRGPEAFF. In DNA, the CDR3 is TGCAGCGCTACCAATCTCCGGGACAGGGGGCCGGAAGCTTTCTTT.

The V call is TRBV11-2, the J call TRBJ2-7; no clear D. Per germline, CDR1 SGHAT and CDR2 FQNNGV. Trimming pared 1 base from V and 4 bases from J, leaving 8 bases between. The CDR3 runs to 13 residues. The CDR3, as DNA: TGTGCCAGCAGCTTAGTCGCGGCGTACGAGCAGTACTTC. Residues: CASSLVAAYEQYF.

The V call is TRBV7-9, the J call TRBJ2-7, with D unresolved. There are 12 residues in the CDR3. In germline, CDR1 is SEHNR, CDR2 FQNEAQ (reference sequence). V lost 5 bases, J lost 6 bases, and 11 bases lay in between. The chain's CDR3 is CASSMFLGEQYF. Written as DNA, the CDR3 is TGTGCCAGCAGCATGTTTCTGGGCGAGCAGTACTTC.

The CDR3 here is CASRLAYNEQFF. The CDR3 region has the DNA TGTGCCAGCAGGTTAGCCTACAATGAGCAGTTCTTC. The rearrangement links TRBV27 to TRBJ2-1, with D hard to call. Germline V CDR1 and CDR2: MNHEY, SMNVEV (reference sequence). V was pared by 6 bases and J by 2 bases, with 5 bases between. This CDR3 region has 12 residues.

This clone has only one observation. The chain combines TRBV29-1 with TRBJ1-2, with a weak D call TRBD1 (6 bases). V lost 7 bases, J lost 8 bases, and 17 bases lay in between. Germline CDR1 reads SQVTM; CDR2 reads ANQGSEA. This CDR3 is built from 12 residues. Here the CDR3 DNA reads TGCAGCGCCGAGCGGGGGGCCAGGGGCTACACCTTC. This translates into CSAERGARGYTF.

The V and J genes are TRBV25-1 and TRBJ1-2, with D perhaps matching TRBD1 (6 bases). The CDR3 runs 13 residues. Germline values: CDR1 MGHDK, CDR2 SYGVNS. The V end was cut by 3 bases, the J end by 6 bases, with 11 bases between. CDR3 coding DNA: TGTGCCAGCAGTGACAGGGGTTGGCATGGCTACACCTTC. Translated: CASSDRGWHGYTF.

V and J are TRBV4-1 and TRBJ2-5, with D maybe TRBD2 (6 bases). Trimming took 3 bases from V and 1 from J, leaving 6 bases between them. From germline, CDR1 is MGHRA and CDR2 YSYEKL. The CDR3 totals 13 residues. The CDR3 nucleotides read TGCGCCAGCAGCCAGGGACTCCAAGAGACCCAGTACTTC. It is translated as CASSQGLQETQYF.

The chain is built from TRBV2 and TRBJ1-2; D unresolved. The germline V gene has CDR1 SNHLY and CDR2 FYNNEI. This CDR3 contains 14 residues. The ends were cut back, 6 bases at V and 5 bases at J, with 16 bases in the middle. DNA for the CDR3: TGTGCCAGCAGCCCGTCTTCAGAGAGGTATGGCTACACCTTC. Translated: CASSPSSERYGYTF.

J is TRBJ1-2 and V is TRBV11-3; 8 bases match TRBD1. CDR1 SGHNT and CDR2 YENEEA come from the germline V gene. The CDR3 totals 14 residues. With 6 bases clipped from V and 2 bases from J, the junction kept 5 bases outside the gene matches. The CDR3 DNA reads as TGTGCCAGCAGTTCCCAGGGGGCGAACTATGGCTACACCTTC. Translation gives CASSSQGANYGYTF.

The chain recombines TRBV12-5 with TRBJ1-1; perhaps TRBD1 as D (6 bases). Deletions cut 5 bases from V and 1 base from J, with 11 bases between. Germline V CDR1 and CDR2: LGHNT, FRNRAP. The CDR3 is 14 amino acids. As DNA, the CDR3 is TGTGCTAGTGGTCCGAAGGACAGGAACACTGAAGCTTTCTTT. It yields the protein CASGPKDRNTEAFF. The variable domain in full, completed from reference TRBV12-5 and TRBJ1-1, reads DARVTQTPRHKVTEMGQEVTMRCQPILGHNTVFWYRQTMMQGLELLAYFRNRAPLDDSGMPKDRFSAEMPDATLATLKIQPSEPRDSAVYFCASGPKDRNTEAFFGQGTRLTVV.

This chain connects TRBV29-1 to TRBJ2-7; D may be TRBD1 or TRBD2 (5 bases each). The CDR3 totals 13 residues. The V end was cut by 3 bases, the J end by 1 base, with 10 bases between. Germline V gene sequence: CDR1 SQVTM, CDR2 ANQGSEA. CDR3 residues: CSVDRDGSYEQYF. The CDR3 nucleotides read TGCAGCGTTGACCGGGACGGGTCCTACGAGCAGTACTTC.

J is TRBJ1-4 and V is TRBV27; no clear D. The ends were cut back, 5 bases at V and 8 bases at J, with 21 bases in the middle. CDR1 is MNHEY and CDR2 is SMNVEV in the germline V gene (reference sequence). The CDR3 is made up of 16 amino acids. The CDR3 DNA sequence: TGTGCCAGCAGTCCCTCCGGGGTCAAAGGTGGGGAAAAACTGTTTTTT. Its translation is CASSPSGVKGGEKLFF.

As DNA, the CDR3 is TGTGCCAGCAGCCCCGACGGCAGCTCTGGAAACACCATATATTTT. It yields the protein CASSPDGSSGNTIYF. The chain couples TRBV9 to TRBJ1-3; D remains ambiguous. CDR3 length: 15 residues. Per the germline V gene, CDR1 is SGDLS and CDR2 is YYNGEE. The V end lost 4 bases, the J end lost 0 bases, and 11 bases lay between the germline ends.